This T cell receptor (beta chain) was recovered during a study of PD-L1 blockade in urothelial cancer. Turning to the study itself: Reported median T cell count for blood samples was around 140,000.

CDR3 length equals 14 residues. Trimming pared 0 bases from V and 0 bases from J, leaving 5 bases between. The germline gives CDR1 LGHNA, CDR2 YNFKEQ. Sequencing used immunoSEQ multiplex PCR; TCRdb keeps in-frame clones, though not all of them. Of some 77,000 clones listed, around 90% are singletons. The sequence was obtained from a woman aged 70 to 79 with urothelial cancer. The sequences come from PBMCs, collected around atezolizumab (anti-PD-L1) treatment. The genes are TRBV4-2 and TRBJ1-2; D ambiguous. In DNA, the CDR3 is TGTGCCAGCAGCCAAGACCAGGCTAACTATGGCTACACCTTC. Translating gives CASSQDQANYGYTF.